The subject of this entry is one TCR beta chain. The data belong to a study of blood T cells in healthy people across ages. The use of a sample-barcoded 5' primer and a J-beta primer mix characterized a second PCR of about 7 to 12 cycles. TCRdb processed the 5' RACE reads anew with MiXCR; each CDR3 protein has one entry. Of over a million distinct CDR3 sequences in the sample, about 23% were seen once. This sample was shared with a second study, whose subject was T cells of mothers and their children.

The clonotype comes from a girl aged 2-10 years in good health. The specimen was blood.

For the CDR3, the DNA is TGTGCCAGCACCCCAACCAAAGGTGGCCTAAATGAAAAACTGTTTTTT. Translating it yields CASTPTKGGLNEKLFF. V is TRBV6-6 and J is TRBJ1-4, with D uncertain. The CDR3 is 16 residues long. In germline, CDR1 is MNHNY, CDR2 SVGAGI (reference sequence). With 7 bases removed from V and 5 bases from J, the gap between germline ends came to 20 bases.